This TCR beta chain was captured in a study of blood T cell repertoires in COVID-19. The CDR3 runs 16 residues. Measured with immunoSEQ multiplex PCR; TCRdb has only the in-frame clones, and not every one. The profile shows about 120,000 clones, around 81% of them singletons. V and J are TRBV21-1 and TRBJ2-1; the D call in the table, TRBD2, was not verified against the DNA. TRBV21-1 is marked as a pseudogene. The sequence derives from a human donor in a cohort sampled during active COVID-19. The sequenced sample consisted of peripheral blood. The CDR3 bases are TGTGCCAGCACCAGGCATGGCCGCGGGCTCTACAATGAGCAGTTCTTC. It encodes CASTRHGRGLYNEQFF.